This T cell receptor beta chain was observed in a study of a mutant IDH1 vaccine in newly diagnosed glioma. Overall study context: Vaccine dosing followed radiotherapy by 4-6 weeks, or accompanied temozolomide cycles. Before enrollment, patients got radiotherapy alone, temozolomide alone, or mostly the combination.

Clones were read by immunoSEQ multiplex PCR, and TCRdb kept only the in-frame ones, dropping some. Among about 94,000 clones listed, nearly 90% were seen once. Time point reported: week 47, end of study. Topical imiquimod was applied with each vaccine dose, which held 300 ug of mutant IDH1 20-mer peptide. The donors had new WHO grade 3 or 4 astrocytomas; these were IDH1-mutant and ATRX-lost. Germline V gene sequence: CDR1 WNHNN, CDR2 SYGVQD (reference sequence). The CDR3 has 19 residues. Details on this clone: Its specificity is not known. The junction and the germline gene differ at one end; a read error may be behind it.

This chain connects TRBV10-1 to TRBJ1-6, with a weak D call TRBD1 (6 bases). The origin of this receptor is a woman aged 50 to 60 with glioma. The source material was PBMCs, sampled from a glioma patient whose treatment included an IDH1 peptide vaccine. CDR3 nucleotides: TGCGCCCGCAGTGGGGGGCGAGGGGTAGGGGGCTCCTATAATTCACCCCTCCACTTT. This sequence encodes CARSGGRGVGGSYNSPLHF.